This TCR beta chain derives from a study of regulatory T cells in long-lasting Graves disease. Findings and caveats of the study: Persistent disease was characterized by preferential usage of TRBV28, TRBJ1-2 and TRBJ2-5.

Indicated time point: persistent/refractory GD, antithyroid drugs over 5 years with positive TRAb. Following extraction of RNA from PBMCs, that RNA was used to make the TCR library. This clonotype was counted at least ten times. Its cognate antigen is unknown. With iRepertoire HTBI primers and Arm-PCR of CDR3 regions, TCR beta libraries were built. MiXCR, applied by TCRdb to the multiplex PCR reads, yields one record per CDR3 protein. In the table there are 350,000 to 500,000 distinct CDR3 sequences, roughly a fifth of which are singletons. The CDR3 totals 15 residues. J lost 5 bases, V lost 5 bases, and 6 bases had no gene match. Germline lookup yields CDR1 SGHAT and CDR2 FQNNGV.

The receptor comes from a female donor with Graves disease. This chain uses TRBV11-2 with TRBJ2-2, with TRBD2 matching 9 bases. The material was peripheral blood mononuclear cells (PBMCs), obtained when the disease was refractory, from a patient treated with antithyroid drugs. Here the CDR3 DNA reads TGTGCCAGCAGCCCCTTAGCGGGAGTTACCGGGGAGCTGTTTTTT. Translation gives CASSPLAGVTGELFF.